The source of this T cell receptor beta chain is a study of T-cell reconstitution after alpha-beta-depleted transplantation in children. Study-wide results and caveats: Some patients showed high day-60 TCRbeta diversity, which derived from surviving recipient T cells and thymic progenitors. Approximately two months post-transplant, alpha-beta T cells reportedly originated from several hundred expanded graft clones.

Unmatched junction bases numbered 12, after V lost 4 bases and J lost 10 bases. CDR1 is SGDLS and CDR2 is YYNGEE in the germline V gene. There are 14 residues in the CDR3. Preparation of the TCRbeta library involved a method that used unique molecular identifiers. TCRdb itself ran the PCR reads through MiXCR, one entry per CDR3 protein. The sample comprises some 100,000 distinct CDR3 sequences, roughly 15% of which are singletons, and about 20% rests with the top ten. With respect to this clonotype: The antigen is not known.

The chain employs TRBV9 and TRBJ1-1, with 8 bases matching TRBD1. The receptor was isolated from a male patient aged 2-9 years who had a stem cell transplant for acute lymphoblastic leukemia, so the T cells may come from the graft donor. The sequencing here drew on PBMCs, mostly from graft donor cells, taken 180 days after TCRalphabeta/CD19-depleted stem cell transplant. CDR3 in DNA: TGTGCCAGCAGCCCGGCGGGGCAGGGGGCGGGAGCTTTCTTT. Residues: CASSPAGQGAGAFF.